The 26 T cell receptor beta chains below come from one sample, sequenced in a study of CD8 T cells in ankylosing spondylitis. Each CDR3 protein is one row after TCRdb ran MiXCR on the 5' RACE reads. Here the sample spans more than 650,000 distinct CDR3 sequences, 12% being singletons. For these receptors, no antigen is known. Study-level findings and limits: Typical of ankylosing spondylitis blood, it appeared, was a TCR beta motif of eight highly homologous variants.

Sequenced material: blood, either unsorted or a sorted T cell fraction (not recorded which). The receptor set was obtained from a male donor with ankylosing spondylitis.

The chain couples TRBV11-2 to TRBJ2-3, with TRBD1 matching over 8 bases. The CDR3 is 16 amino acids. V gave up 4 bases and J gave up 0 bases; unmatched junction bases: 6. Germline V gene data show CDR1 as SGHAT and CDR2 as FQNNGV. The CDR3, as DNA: TGTGCCAGCAGCTCGAGAGACAGGGGTAGCACAGATACGCAGTATTTT. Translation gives CASSSRDRGSTDTQYF.

CDR3 sequence (DNA): TGCAGTGCTAGAGGGCCCAGCGGGAGAGCCTACAATGAGCAGTTCTTC. Amino acid sequence: CSARGPSGRAYNEQFF. The V gene is TRBV20-1, the J gene TRBJ2-1, with 8 bases aligning to TRBD2. V shed 1 base, J shed 2 bases, and the junction held 7 bases outside the gene matches. CDR1 is DFQATT and CDR2 is SNEGSKA in the germline V gene (reference sequence). This CDR3 region has 16 residues.

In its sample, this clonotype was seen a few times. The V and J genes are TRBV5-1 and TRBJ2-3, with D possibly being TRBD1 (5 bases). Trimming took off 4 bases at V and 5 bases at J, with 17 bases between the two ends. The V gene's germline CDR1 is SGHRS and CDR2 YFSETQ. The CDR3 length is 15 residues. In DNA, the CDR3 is TGCGCCAGCAGCGACCCTTCAGGGTCGGGAGATACGCAGTATTTT. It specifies CASSDPSGSGDTQYF.

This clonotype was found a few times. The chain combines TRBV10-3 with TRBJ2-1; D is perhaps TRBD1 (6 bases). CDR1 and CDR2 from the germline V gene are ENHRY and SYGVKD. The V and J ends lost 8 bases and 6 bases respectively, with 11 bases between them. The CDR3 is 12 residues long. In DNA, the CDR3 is TGTGCCATCGGCAGGGGTGGCAATGAGCAGTTCTTC. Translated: CAIGRGGNEQFF.

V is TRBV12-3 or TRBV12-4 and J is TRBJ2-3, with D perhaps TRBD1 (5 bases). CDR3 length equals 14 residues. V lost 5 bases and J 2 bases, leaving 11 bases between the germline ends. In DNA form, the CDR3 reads TGTGCCAGCAGTAGGGGAAGGGACACAGATACGCAGTATTTT. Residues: CASSRGRDTDTQYF.

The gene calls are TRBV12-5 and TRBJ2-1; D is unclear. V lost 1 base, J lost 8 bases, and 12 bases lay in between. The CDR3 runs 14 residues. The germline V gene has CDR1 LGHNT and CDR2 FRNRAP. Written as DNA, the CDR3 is TGTGCTAGTGGTTTGGGGTCGGCTGGCGATGAGCAGTTCTTC. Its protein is CASGLGSAGDEQFF.

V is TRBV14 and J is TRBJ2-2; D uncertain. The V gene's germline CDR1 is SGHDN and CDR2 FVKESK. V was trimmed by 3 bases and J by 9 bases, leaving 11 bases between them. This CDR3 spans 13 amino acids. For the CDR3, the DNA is TGTGCCAGCAGCCAGGGGTCGTGGCGGGAGCTGTTTTTT. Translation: CASSQGSWRELFF.

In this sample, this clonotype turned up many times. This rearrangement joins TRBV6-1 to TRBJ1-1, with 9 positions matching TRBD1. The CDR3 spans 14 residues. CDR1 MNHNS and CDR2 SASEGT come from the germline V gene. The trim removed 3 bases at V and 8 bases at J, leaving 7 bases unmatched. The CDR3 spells CASSEPGQGAEAFF. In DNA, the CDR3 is TGTGCCAGCAGTGAGCCGGGACAGGGTGCGGAAGCTTTCTTT.

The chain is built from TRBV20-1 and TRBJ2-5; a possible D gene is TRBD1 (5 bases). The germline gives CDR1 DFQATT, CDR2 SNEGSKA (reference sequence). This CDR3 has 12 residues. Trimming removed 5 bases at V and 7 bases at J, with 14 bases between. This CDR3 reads CSASKDRGTQYF. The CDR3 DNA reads TGCAGTGCTTCGAAAGATAGGGGGACCCAGTACTTC.

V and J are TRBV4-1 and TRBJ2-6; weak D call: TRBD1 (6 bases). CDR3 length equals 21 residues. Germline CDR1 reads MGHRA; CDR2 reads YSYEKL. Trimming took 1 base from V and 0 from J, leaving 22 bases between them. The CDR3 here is CASSQVIQGFTLTSGANVLTF. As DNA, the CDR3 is TGCGCCAGCAGCCAAGTAATACAGGGCTTTACTCTAACCTCTGGGGCCAACGTCCTGACTTTC.

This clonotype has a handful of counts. CDR3 nucleotide sequence: TGTGCCCTATCATCGGGGGGCACCGGGGAGCTGTTTTTT. As protein: CALSSGGTGELFF. V is TRBV28 and J is TRBJ2-2; 7 bases are shared with TRBD2. The J segment lost 4 bases and the V segment lost 11 bases, leaving 7 bases of the junction unmatched. The CDR3 runs to 13 residues. Looked up from germline, CDR1 is MDHEN and CDR2 is SYDVKM.

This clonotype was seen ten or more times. CDR3 DNA: TGCAGCGTCCAATCCGGGTCTCTCCAGGGAGAGCAGTACTTC. Protein sequence: CSVQSGSLQGEQYF. V gene TRBV29-1 combines with J gene TRBJ2-7, with a tentative D call TRBD1 (5 bases). This CDR3 region has 14 residues. Per germline, CDR1 SQVTM and CDR2 ANQGSEA. Trimming removed 6 bases at V and 7 bases at J, with 22 bases between.

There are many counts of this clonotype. The CDR3: CASSEVGHNNEQFF. DNA for the CDR3: TGTGCCAGCAGTGAAGTGGGGCATAACAATGAGCAGTTCTTC. The genes are TRBV6-1 and TRBJ2-1, with TRBD1 as a possible D gene (5 bases). This CDR3 contains 14 residues. Germline V gene lookup returns CDR1 MNHNS and CDR2 SASEGT. V was shortened by 1 base and J by 5 bases, with 9 bases between the two germline ends.

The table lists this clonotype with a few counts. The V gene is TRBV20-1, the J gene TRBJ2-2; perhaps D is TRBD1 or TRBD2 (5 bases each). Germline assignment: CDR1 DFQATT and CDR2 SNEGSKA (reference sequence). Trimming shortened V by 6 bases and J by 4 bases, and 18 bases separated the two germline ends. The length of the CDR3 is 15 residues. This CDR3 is CSATRDPSGTGELFF. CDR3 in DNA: TGCAGTGCCACCCGGGACCCCTCGGGCACCGGGGAGCTGTTTTTT.

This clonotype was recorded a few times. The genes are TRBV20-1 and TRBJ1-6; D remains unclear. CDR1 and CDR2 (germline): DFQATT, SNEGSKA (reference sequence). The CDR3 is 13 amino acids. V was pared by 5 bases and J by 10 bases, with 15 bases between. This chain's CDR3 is CSALDNTASPLHF. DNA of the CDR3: TGCAGTGCTCTAGATAACACGGCATCACCCCTCCACTTT.

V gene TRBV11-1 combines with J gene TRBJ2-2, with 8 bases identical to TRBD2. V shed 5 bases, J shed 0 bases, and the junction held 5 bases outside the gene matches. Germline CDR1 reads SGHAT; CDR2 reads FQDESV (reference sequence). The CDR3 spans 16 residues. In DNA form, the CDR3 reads TGTGCCAGCAGCGCAATGGGACTAGCGAACACCGGGGAGCTGTTTTTT. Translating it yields CASSAMGLANTGELFF. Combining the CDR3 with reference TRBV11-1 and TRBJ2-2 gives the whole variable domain EAEVAQSPRYKITEKSQAVAFWCDPISGHATLYWYRQILGQGPELLVQFQDESVVDDSQLPKDRFSAERLKGVDSTLKIQPAELGDSAMYLCASSAMGLANTGELFFGEGSRLTVL.

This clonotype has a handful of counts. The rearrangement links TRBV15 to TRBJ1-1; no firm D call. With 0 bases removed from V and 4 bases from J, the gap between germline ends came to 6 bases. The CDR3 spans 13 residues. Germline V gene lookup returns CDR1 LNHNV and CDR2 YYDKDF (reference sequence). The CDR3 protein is CATSREAGTEAFF. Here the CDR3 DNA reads TGTGCCACCAGCAGAGAGGCGGGCACTGAAGCTTTCTTT.

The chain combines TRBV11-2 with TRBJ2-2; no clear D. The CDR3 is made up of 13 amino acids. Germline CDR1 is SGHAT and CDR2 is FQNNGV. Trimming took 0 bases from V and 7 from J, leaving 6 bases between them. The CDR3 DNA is TGTGCCAGCAGCTTAGATTATGGCGGGGAGCTGTTTTTT. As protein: CASSLDYGGELFF.

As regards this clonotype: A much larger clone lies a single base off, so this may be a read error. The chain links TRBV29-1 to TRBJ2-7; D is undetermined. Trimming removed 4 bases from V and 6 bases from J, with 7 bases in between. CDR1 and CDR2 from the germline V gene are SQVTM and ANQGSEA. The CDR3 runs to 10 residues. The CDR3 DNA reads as TGCAGCGTTGGTGACTCCGAGCAGTACTTC. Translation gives CSVGDSEQYF.

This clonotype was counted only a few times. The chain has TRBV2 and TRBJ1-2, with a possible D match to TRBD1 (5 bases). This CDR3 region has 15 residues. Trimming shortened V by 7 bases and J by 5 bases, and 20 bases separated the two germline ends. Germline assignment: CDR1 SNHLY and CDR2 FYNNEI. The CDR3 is CASILTGTAAYGYTF. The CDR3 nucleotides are TGTGCCAGCATCTTAACCGGGACGGCGGCTTATGGCTACACCTTC.

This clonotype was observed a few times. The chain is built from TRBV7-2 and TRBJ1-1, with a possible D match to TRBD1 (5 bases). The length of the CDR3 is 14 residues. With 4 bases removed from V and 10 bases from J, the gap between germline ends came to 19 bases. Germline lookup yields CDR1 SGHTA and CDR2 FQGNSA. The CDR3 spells CASSSFGGGDGAFF. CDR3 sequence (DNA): TGTGCCAGCAGCTCATTCGGGGGGGGAGATGGAGCTTTCTTT.

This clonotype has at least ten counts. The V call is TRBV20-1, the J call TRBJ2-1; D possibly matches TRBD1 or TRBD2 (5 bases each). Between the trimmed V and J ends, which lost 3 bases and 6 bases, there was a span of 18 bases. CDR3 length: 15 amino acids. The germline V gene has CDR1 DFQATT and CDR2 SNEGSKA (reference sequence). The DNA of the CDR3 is TGCAGTGCTAGCCCCGGGACCCAAAAGGGCAATGAGCAGTTCTTC. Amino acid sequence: CSASPGTQKGNEQFF.

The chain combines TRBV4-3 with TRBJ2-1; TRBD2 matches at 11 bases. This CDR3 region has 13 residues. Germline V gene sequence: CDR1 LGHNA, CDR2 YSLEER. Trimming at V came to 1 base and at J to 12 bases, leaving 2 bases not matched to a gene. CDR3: CASSQGGLAAQFF. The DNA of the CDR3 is TGCGCCAGCAGCCAAGGGGGACTAGCGGCGCAGTTCTTC.

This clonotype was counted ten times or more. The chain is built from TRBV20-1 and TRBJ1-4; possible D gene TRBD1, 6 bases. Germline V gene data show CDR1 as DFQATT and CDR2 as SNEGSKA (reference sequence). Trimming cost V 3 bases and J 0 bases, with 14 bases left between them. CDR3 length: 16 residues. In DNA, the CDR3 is TGCAGTGCTAGGAGGGGGTGGGCGACAACTAATGAAAAACTGTTTTTT. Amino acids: CSARRGWATTNEKLFF.

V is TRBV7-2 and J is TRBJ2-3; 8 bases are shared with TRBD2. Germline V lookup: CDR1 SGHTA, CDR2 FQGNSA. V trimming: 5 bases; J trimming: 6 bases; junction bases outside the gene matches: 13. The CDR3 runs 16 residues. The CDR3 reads CASSPYTTSGPDTQYF. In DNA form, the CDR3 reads TGTGCCAGCAGCCCTTATACTACTAGCGGCCCCGATACGCAGTATTTT.

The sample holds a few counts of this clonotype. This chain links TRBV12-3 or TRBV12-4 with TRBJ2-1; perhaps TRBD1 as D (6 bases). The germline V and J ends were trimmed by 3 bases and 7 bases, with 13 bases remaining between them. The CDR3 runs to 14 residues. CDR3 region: CASSLEQGKNEQFF. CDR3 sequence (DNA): TGTGCCAGCAGTTTGGAACAGGGAAAGAATGAGCAGTTCTTC.